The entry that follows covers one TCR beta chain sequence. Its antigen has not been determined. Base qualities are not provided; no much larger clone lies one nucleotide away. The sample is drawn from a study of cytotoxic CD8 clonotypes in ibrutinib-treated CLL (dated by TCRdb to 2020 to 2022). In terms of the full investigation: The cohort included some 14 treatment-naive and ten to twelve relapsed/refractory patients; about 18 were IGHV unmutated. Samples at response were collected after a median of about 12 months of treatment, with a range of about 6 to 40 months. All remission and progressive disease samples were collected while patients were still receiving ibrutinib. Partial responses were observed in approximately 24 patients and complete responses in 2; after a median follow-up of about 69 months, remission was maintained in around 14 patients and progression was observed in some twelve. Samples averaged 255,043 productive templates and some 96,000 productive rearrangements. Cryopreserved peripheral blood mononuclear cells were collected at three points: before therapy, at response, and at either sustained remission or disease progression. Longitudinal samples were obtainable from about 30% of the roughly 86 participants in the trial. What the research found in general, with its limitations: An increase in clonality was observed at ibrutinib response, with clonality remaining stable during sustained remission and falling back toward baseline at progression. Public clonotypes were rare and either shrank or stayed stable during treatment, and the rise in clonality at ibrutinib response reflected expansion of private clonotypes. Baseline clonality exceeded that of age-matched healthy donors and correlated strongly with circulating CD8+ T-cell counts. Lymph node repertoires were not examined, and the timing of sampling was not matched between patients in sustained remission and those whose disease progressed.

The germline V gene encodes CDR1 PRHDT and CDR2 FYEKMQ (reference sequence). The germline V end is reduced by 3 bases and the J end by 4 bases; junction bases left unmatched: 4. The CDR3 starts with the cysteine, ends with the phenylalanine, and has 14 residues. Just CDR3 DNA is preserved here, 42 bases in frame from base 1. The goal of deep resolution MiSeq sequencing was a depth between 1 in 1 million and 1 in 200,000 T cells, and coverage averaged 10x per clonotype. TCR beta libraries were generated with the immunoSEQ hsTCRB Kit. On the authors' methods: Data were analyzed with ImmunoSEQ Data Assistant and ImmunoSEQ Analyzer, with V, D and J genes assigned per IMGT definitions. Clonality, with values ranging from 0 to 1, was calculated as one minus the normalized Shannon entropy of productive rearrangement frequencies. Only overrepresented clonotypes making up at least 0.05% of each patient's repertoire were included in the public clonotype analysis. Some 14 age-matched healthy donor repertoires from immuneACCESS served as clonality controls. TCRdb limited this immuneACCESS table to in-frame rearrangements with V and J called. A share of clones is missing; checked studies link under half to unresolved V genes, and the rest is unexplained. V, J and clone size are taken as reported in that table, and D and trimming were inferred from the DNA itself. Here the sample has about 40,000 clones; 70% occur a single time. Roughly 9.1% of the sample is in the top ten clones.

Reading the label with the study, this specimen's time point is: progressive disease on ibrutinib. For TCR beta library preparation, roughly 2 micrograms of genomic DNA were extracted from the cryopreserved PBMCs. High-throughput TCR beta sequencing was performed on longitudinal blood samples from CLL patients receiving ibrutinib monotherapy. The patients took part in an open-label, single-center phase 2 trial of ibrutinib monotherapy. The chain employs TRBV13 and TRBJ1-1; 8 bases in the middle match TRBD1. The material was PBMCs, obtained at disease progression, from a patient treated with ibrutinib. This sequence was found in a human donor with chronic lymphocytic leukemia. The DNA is TGTGCCAGCAGCTTCCCAGGGGGCGTCACTGAAGCTTTCTTT. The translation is CASSFPGGVTEAFF.